This section outlines one TCR beta chain sequence together with its context. No antigen is known for it. This sample is drawn from a study of PD-1 blockade in classical Hodgkin lymphoma. Study-wide background: Administration of nivolumab to patients was at 3 mg/kg intravenously every 2 weeks.

Sequencing was performed with immunoSEQ multiplex PCR; in TCRdb, only in-frame clones are kept and a portion is missing. The sample holds roughly 27,000 clones, around three quarters seen once. Germline values: CDR1 MNHEY, CDR2 SVGAGI. There are 15 residues in the CDR3. The ends lost 7 bases at V and 0 bases at J; junction bases unmatched: 5. General study findings and limits: Patients with a complete response exhibited baseline diversity comparable to newly diagnosed patients. Compared with baseline, CD4+ but not CD8+ TCR diversity had risen significantly by C4D1. With respect to the repertoire differences, their causes, possibly disease activity or prior therapy, remain undefined.

Time point here: cycle 4 day 1 (C4D1), after six to seven weeks of nivolumab. Exposure to brentuximab vedotin varied, and each patient had relapsed following autologous stem cell transplantation. The clonotype was recovered from a human donor with classical Hodgkin lymphoma. This chain links TRBV6-5 with TRBJ2-1, with 8 bases lining up with TRBD1. The sample consisted of peripheral blood mononuclear cells (PBMCs), taken before the fourth cycle of nivolumab. The CDR3 DNA reads TGTGCCAGCACAGGGGGCTCAAGCTCCTACAATGAGCAGTTCTTC. This gives the protein CASTGGSSSYNEQFF.